The entry below describes one T cell receptor beta chain. As yet, its antigen is unknown. In the PCR, 60 Vbeta and 13 Jbeta primers were used. TCRdb's copy holds only in-frame clones and misses some; the assay was immunoSEQ multiplex PCR. The table records roughly 160,000 clones, roughly 80% of them present only once. The CDR3 extends over 14 amino acids. Trimming cost V 2 bases and J 3 bases; bases outside gene matches: 2. These data come from a study of cytomegalovirus exposure and HLA in healthy donors. The study, taken as a whole, reports: There were reportedly fewer N-insertions in an Asian-associated ancestry cluster than the roughly 670-donor mean, in a later analysis. The study put under 200 TCR beta chains on its list as cytomegalovirus-associated. Differences between HLA loci emerged in a later analysis of TCR association rates, with DRB1 most and HLA-C fewest. Some public TCRs appeared in many individuals, while most sequences were rare.

The chain links TRBV23-1 to TRBJ1-1; 8 bases match TRBD1. TRBV23-1 carries the ORF label, with uncertain function. The sequence came from a man younger than 40 in good health and CMV-seronegative. Material for sequencing was PBMCs. CDR3 nucleotide sequence: TGCGCCAGCAGTCAACAGGGGGCTTACACTGAAGCTTTCTTT. The encoded protein is CASSQQGAYTEAFF.